The source of this T cell receptor (beta chain) is a study of cytomegalovirus exposure and HLA in healthy donors. Study-wide results and caveats: The CMV antigen specificity of a few CMV-associated chains was confirmed through in vitro analysis. The tendency of first-cohort TCR clusters to co-occur in the 100 to 150 validation repertoires was identified by a subsequent analysis. Among TCR beta chains, those listed as cytomegalovirus-associated numbered about 160.

The donors were part of the roughly 110-subject validation cohort, which stood apart from the roughly 680-subject first cohort. CDR1 and CDR2 from the germline V gene are SGDLS and YYNGEE. The CDR3 sequence is 19 residues long. The V and J ends lost 0 bases and 0 bases respectively, with 19 bases between them. To note about this clone: What it recognizes is unknown.

Sequencing used immunoSEQ multiplex PCR; TCRdb keeps in-frame clones, though not all of them. The data show about 280,000 clones, around 89% seen once. Sequencing used PBMCs. This TCR was sampled from a young woman in good health and CMV-seronegative. The V gene is TRBV9, the J gene TRBJ1-3; D ambiguous. This CDR3 reads CASSVDMMNAVGSGNTIYF. CDR3 nucleotide sequence: TGTGCCAGCAGCGTAGATATGATGAATGCGGTTGGCTCTGGAAACACCATATATTTT.